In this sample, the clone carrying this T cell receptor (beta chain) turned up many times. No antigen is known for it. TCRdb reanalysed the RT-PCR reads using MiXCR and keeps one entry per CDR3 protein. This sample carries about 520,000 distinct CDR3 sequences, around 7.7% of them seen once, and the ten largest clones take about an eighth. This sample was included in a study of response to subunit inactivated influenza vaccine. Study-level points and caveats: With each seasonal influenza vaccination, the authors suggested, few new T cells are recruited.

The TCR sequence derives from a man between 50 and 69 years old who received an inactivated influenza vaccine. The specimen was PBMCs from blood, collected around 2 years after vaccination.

DNA for the CDR3: TGTGCCTTACGGGGCAATTTGAACACTGAAGCTTTCTTT. This sequence encodes CALRGNLNTEAFF. This chain connects TRBV10-3 to TRBJ1-1; D perhaps matches TRBD1 (5 bases). The CDR3 length is 13 residues. V lost 11 bases to trimming and J lost 0 bases, with 13 bases between them. From germline, CDR1 is ENHRY and CDR2 SYGVKD.